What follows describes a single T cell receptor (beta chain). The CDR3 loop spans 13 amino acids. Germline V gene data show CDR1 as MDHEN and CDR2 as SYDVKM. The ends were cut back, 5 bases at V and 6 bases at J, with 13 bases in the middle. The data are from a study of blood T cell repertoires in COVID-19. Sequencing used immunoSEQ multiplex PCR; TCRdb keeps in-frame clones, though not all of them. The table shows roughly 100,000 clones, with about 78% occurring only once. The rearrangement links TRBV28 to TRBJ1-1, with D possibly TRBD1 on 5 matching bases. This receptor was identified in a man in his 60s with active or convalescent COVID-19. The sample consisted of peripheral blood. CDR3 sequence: CASSRLDNPEAFF. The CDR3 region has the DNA TGTGCCAGCAGTCGGCTGGACAACCCTGAAGCTTTCTTT.